This TCR beta chain was sequenced in a study of cytomegalovirus exposure and HLA in healthy donors. 13 Jbeta primers and 60 Vbeta primers were used for the PCR. Measured with immunoSEQ multiplex PCR; TCRdb has only the in-frame clones, and not every one. The sample contains 100,000 to 130,000 clones, approximately 79% of which appear only once. V trimming: 6 bases; J trimming: 5 bases; junction bases outside the gene matches: 10. The CDR3 consists of 15 residues. Germline V gives CDR1 MNHEY, CDR2 SVGAGI. This clone was detected once. Its specificity is unknown. Study conclusions and caveats: Association of under 20,000 TCR beta sequences with HLA alleles was found at 0.05 false discovery rate in a later analysis. Both high specificity and high sensitivity reportedly marked the classifier's diagnosis of cytomegalovirus status. There were 150 or so TCR beta chains listed as cytomegalovirus-associated. Highly shared sequence variants in one cluster were likely a sequencing artifact.

The TCR sequence derives from a middle-aged woman in good health and CMV-seropositive. The chain links TRBV6-5 to TRBJ1-2, with 9 bases identical to TRBD1. The sequencing input was PBMCs. Here the CDR3 reads CASREQGASGYGYTF. For the CDR3, the DNA is TGTGCCAGCAGGGAACAGGGGGCGTCAGGGTATGGCTACACCTTC.